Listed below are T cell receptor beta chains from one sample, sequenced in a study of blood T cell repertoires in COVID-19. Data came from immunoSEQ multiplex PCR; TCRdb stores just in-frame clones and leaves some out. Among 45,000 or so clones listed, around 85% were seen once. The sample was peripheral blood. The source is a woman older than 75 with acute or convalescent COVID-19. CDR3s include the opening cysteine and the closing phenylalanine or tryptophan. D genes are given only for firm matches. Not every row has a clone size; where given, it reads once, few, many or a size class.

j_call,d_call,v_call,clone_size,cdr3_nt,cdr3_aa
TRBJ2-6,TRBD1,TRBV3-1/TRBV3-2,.,TGTGCCAGCAGCCAACGCGGGACAGGTGGTGGGGCCAACGTCCTGACTTTC,CASSQRGTGGGANVLTF
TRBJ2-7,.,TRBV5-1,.,TGCGCCAGCAGCTTGGAACAGAGTGGATCCTACGAGCAGTACTTC,CASSLEQSGSYEQYF
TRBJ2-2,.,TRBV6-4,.,TGTGCCAGCAGAAGAGCGGTAGACACCGGGGAGCTGTTTTTT,CASRRAVDTGELFF
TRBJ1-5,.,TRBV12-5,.,TGTGCTAGTGGTTTGGGACGGGGGGGCTGGGATCAGCCCCAGCATTTT,CASGLGRGGWDQPQHF
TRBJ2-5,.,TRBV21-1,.,TGTGCCAGTTTCGTACAGGGGGGTGGTTTGGAGACCCAGTACTTC,CASFVQGGGLETQYF
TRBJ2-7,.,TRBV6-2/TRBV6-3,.,TGTGCCAGCAGTTCCCAACAGGGATACGAGCAGTACTTC,CASSSQQGYEQYF
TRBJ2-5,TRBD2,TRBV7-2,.,TGTGCCAGCAGCCGTAGCGGGAGCGGTACCCAGTACTTC,CASSRSGSGTQYF
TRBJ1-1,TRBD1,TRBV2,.,TGTGCCAGCAGGGCAGGGGGGAACACTGAAGCTTTCTTT,CASRAGGNTEAFF
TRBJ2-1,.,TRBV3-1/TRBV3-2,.,TGTGCCAGCAGCCAAGATCCGGGGTTTGCGCAGTTCTTC,CASSQDPGFAQFF
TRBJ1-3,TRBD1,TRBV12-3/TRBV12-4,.,TGTGCCGGGGGAACCGGACAGGGGGACACCATATATTTT,CAGGTGQGDTIYF
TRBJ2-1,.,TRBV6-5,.,TGTGCCAGCAGCCGAATTCCTGGGGCCGGAGAGCAGTTCTTC,CASSRIPGAGEQFF
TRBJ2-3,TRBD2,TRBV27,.,TGTGCCAGCCAGCGGGGGGCGAGCACAGATACGCAGTATTTT,CASQRGASTDTQYF
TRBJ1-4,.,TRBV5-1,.,TGCGCCAGCAGACTGCAAGGGCAGGGTAATGAAAAACTGTTTTTT,CASRLQGQGNEKLFF
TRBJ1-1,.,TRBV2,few,TGTGCCAGCAGCCTAATGCCGAACACTGAAGCTTTCTTT,CASSLMPNTEAFF
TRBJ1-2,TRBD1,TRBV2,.,TGTGCCAGCAGTCTAGGGACAGGAAGCGGCTACACCTTC,CASSLGTGSGYTF
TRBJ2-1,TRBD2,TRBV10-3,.,TGTGCCATCAGTGAGTCGGGACTAGCGATGAAGAGCTCCTACAATGAGCAGTTCTTC,CAISESGLAMKSSYNEQFF
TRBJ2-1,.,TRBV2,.,TGTGCCAGCAGTCAGGGTAATTGGGGTAGGCAGTTCTTC,CASSQGNWGRQFF
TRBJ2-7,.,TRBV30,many,TGTGCCTGGAATCTACAGGGTCGGTACGAGCAGTACTTC,CAWNLQGRYEQYF
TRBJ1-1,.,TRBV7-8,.,TGTGCCAGCAGCCGCATAGCGTCTGAAGCTTTCTTT,CASSRIASEAFF
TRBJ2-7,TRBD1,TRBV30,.,TGTGCCGGGGGGACAGGGACCCCCTACGAGCAGTACTTC,CAGGTGTPYEQYF
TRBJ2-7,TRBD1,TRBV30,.,TGTGCCGTGAAGGGGACAGGGCGGTCCTACGAGCAGTACTTC,CAVKGTGRSYEQYF
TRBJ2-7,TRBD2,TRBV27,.,TGTGCCAGCAGTTTATCATCCGGGAGGGTCTACGAGCAGTACTTC,CASSLSSGRVYEQYF
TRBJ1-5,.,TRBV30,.,TGTGCCTGGAGTGTGGCCGGGGGAGAGCCCCAGCATTTT,CAWSVAGGEPQHF
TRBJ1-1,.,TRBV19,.,TGTGCCAGTAATTCAGTTACTGAAGCTTTCTTT,CASNSVTEAFF
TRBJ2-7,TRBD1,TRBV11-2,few,TGTGCCAGCAGCAAGACAGGGATGGAGCAGTACTTC,CASSKTGMEQYF
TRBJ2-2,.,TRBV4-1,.,TGCGCCAGCAGCCAAGAACTAGTCTCGGGGGAGCTGTTTTTT,CASSQELVSGELFF
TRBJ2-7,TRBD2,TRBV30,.,TGTGCCTGGAGTGCCCAGGGGACTAGCGGGATTGTTTCCGAGCAGTACTTC,CAWSAQGTSGIVSEQYF